This T cell receptor beta chain was identified during a study of blood T cells in healthy people across ages. A second about 7 to 12 cycle PCR used barcoded and J-beta primers. Each CDR3 protein gets one entry after TCRdb re-called the 5' RACE reads with MiXCR. The table shows over a million distinct CDR3 sequences, with more than 35% occurring only once. The CDR3 covers 16 residues. Germline V gene lookup returns CDR1 MNHNS and CDR2 SASEGT. With V trimmed by 2 bases and J by 4 bases, 6 bases remained unmatched. The receptor was isolated from a woman aged 55-70 years in good health. Input material: blood. The chain carries TRBV6-1 and TRBJ2-5; 11 nucleotides match TRBD1. The CDR3 DNA reads TGTGCCAGCAGTGAATGGAGGACAGGGGGCGGAGAGACCCAGTACTTC. Its protein is CASSEWRTGGGETQYF.